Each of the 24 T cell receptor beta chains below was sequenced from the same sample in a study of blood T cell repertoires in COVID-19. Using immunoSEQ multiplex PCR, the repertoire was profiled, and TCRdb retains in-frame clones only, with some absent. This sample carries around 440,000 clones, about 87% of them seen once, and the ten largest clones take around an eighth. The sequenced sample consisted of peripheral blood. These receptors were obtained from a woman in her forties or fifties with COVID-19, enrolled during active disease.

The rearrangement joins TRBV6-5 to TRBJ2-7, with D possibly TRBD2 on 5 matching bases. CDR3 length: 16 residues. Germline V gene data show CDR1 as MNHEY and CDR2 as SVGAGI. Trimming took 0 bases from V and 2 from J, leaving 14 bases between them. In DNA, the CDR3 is TGTGCCAGCAGTTACTCGATCCGGGGTCCCCCCTACGAGCAGTACTTC. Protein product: CASSYSIRGPPYEQYF.

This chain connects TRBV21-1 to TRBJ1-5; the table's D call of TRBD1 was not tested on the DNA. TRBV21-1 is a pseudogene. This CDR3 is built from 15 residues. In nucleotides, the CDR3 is TGTGCCAGCAGCAAAGAAACAGTCAACTATCAGCCCCAGCATTTT. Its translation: CASSKETVNYQPQHF.

Written as DNA, the CDR3 is TGTGCCAGCAGTGACACAGTTGGAGGGGAGCAGTTCTTC. Translated: CASSDTVGGEQFF. The rearrangement links TRBV6-4 to TRBJ2-1, with D possibly matching TRBD2 (6 bases). The CDR3 runs 13 residues. V gave up 2 bases and J gave up 10 bases, with 12 bases separating them. The germline CDR1 and CDR2 sequences are MRHNA and SNTAGT.

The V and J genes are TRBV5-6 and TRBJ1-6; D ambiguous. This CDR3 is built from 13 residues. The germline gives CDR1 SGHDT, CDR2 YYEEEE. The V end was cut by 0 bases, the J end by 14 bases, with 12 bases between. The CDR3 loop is CASSLAPGKSLHF. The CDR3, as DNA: TGTGCCAGCAGCTTGGCCCCAGGAAAGTCCCTCCACTTT.

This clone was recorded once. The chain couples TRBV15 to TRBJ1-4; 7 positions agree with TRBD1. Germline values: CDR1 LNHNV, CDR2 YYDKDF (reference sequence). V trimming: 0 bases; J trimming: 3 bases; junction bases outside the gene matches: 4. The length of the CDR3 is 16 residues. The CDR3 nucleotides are TGTGCCACCAGCAGAGATCGACAGGGTGCTAATGAAAAACTGTTTTTT. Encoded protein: CATSRDRQGANEKLFF.

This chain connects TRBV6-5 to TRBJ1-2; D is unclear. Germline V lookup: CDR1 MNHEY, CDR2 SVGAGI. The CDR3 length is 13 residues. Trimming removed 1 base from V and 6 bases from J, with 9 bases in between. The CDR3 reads CASSYFSGDGYTF. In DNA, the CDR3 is TGTGCCAGCAGTTACTTTTCGGGTGATGGCTACACCTTC.

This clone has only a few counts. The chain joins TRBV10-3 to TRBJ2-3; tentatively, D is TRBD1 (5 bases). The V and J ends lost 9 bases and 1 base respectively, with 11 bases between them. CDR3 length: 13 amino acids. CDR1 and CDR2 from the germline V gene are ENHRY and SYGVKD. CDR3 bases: TGTGCCATTAAACTGACAGGCACAGATACGCAGTATTTT. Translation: CAIKLTGTDTQYF.

CDR3 in amino acids: CASSPGLSNQPQHF. CDR3 coding DNA: TGTGCCAGCAGCCCAGGGCTTAGCAATCAGCCCCAGCATTTT. V usage is TRBV9 and J usage is TRBJ1-5; weak D call: TRBD1 (5 bases). Germline CDR1 is SGDLS and CDR2 is YYNGEE. The CDR3 totals 14 residues. Trimming took 4 bases from V and 0 from J, leaving 8 bases between them. Complete variable domain (other parts from reference TRBV9 and TRBJ1-5): DSGVTQTPKHLITATGQRVTLRCSPRSGDLSVYWYQQSLDQGLQFLIQYYNGEERAKGNILERFSAQQFPDLHSELNLSSLELGDSALYFCASSPGLSNQPQHFGDGTRLSIL.

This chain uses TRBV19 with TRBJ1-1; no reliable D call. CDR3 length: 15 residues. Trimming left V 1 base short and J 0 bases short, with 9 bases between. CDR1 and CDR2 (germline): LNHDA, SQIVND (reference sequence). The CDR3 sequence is CASSIAQGVNTEAFF. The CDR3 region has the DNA TGTGCCAGTAGTATAGCCCAAGGAGTGAACACTGAAGCTTTCTTT.

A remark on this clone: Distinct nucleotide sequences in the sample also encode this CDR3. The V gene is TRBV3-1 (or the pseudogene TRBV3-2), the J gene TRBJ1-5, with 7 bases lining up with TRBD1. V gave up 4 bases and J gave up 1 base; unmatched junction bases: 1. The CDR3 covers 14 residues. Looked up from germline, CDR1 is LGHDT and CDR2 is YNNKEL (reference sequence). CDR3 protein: CASSLQGSNQPQHF. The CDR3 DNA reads TGTGCCAGCAGCCTACAGGGGAGCAATCAGCCCCAGCATTTT.

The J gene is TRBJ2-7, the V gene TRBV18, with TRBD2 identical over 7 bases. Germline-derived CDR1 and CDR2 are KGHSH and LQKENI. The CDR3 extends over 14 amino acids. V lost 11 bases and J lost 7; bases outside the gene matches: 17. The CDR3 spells CAGSGGTQAGEQYF. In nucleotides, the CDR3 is TGTGCCGGGTCGGGGGGAACCCAAGCGGGGGAGCAGTACTTC. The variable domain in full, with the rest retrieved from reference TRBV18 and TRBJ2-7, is NAGVMQNPRHLVRRRGQEARLRCSPMKGHSHVYWYRQLPEEGLKFMVYLQKENIIDESGMPKERFSAEFPKEGPSILRIQQVVRGDSAAYFCAGSGGTQAGEQYFGPGTRLTVT.

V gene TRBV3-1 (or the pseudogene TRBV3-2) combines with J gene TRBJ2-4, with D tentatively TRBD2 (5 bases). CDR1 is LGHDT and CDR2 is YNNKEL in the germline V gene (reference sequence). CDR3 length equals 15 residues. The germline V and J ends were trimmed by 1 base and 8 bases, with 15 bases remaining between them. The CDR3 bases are TGTGCCAGCAGCCAAGGAGACTCCTACGGGGACATTCAGTACTTC. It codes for CASSQGDSYGDIQYF.

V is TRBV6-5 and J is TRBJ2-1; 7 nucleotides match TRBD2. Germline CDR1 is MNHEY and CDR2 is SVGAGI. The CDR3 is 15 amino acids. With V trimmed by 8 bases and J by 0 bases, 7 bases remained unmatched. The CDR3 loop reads CASVLLAVSYNEQFF. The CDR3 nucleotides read TGTGCCAGCGTCCTGCTAGCGGTCTCCTACAATGAGCAGTTCTTC.

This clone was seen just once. The CDR3 region is CASSRTGSDTQYF. The CDR3, as DNA: TGTGCCAGCAGCAGAACAGGGTCAGATACGCAGTATTTT. The chain uses TRBV5-4 and TRBJ2-3, with a possible D match to TRBD1 (6 bases). CDR3 length equals 13 residues. Germline V gene sequence: CDR1 SGHNT, CDR2 YYREEE (reference sequence). V was cut by 4 bases and J by 4 bases, with 10 bases left in between.

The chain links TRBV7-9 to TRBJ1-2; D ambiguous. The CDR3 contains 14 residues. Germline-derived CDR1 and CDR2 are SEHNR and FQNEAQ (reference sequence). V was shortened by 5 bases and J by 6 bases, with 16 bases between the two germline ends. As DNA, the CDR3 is TGTGCCAGCAGCACCCTGACGGGTTCGGATGGCTACACCTTC. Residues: CASSTLTGSDGYTF.

CDR3 nucleotides: TGTGCCAGCAGCTTAAGTCGGAGTTGGGTAGCGGGGGACTACGAGCAGTACTTC. Translating gives CASSLSRSWVAGDYEQYF. The chain couples TRBV7-2 to TRBJ2-7; TRBD2 agrees at 9 bases. The CDR3 has 18 amino acids. V lost 2 bases to trimming and J lost 3 bases; unmatched junction nucleotides: 14. Germline lookup yields CDR1 SGHTA and CDR2 FQGNSA. The complete variable domain, with remaining parts taken from reference TRBV7-2 and TRBJ2-7, reads GAGVSQSPSNKVTEKGKDVELRCDPISGHTALYWYRQSLGQGLEFLIYFQGNSAPDKSGLPSDRFSAERTGGSVSTLTIQRTQQEDSAVYLCASSLSRSWVAGDYEQYFGPGTRLTVT.

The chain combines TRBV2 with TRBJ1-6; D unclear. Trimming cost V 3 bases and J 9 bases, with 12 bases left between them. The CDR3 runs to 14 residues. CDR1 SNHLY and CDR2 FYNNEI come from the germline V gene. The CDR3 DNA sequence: TGTGCCAGCAGTGAGCAGGATGGGAGTTCACCCCTCCACTTT. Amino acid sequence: CASSEQDGSSPLHF. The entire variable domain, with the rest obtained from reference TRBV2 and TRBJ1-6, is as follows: EPEVTQTPSHQVTQMGQEVILRCVPISNHLYFYWYRQILGQKVEFLVSFYNNEISEKSEIFDDQFSVERPDGSNFTLKIRSTKLEDSAMYFCASSEQDGSSPLHFGNGTRLTVT.

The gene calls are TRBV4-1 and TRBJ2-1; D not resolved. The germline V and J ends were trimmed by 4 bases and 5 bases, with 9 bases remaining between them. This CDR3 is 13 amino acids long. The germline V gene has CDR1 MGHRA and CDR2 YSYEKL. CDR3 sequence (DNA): TGCGCCAGCAGCCGCACTATAAACAATGAGCAGTTCTTC. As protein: CASSRTINNEQFF.

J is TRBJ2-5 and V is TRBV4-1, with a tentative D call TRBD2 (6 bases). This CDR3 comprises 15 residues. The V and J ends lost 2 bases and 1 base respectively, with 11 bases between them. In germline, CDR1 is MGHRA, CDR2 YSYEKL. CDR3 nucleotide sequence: TGCGCCAGCAGCCAACTGGGGACTCTCCAAGAGACCCAGTACTTC. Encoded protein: CASSQLGTLQETQYF.

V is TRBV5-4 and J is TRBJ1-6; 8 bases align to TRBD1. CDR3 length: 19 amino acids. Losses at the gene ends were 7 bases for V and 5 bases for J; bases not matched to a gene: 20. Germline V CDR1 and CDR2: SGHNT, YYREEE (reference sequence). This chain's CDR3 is CASSNGFGQGAIDNSPLHF. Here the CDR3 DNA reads TGTGCCAGCTCCAACGGCTTCGGCCAGGGGGCGATCGATAATTCACCCCTCCACTTT.

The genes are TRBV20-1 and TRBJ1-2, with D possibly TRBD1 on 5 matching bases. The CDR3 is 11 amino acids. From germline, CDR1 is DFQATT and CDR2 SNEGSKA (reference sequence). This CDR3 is CSRESRDGYTF. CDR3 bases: TGCTCCAGGGAATCACGGGATGGCTACACCTTC.

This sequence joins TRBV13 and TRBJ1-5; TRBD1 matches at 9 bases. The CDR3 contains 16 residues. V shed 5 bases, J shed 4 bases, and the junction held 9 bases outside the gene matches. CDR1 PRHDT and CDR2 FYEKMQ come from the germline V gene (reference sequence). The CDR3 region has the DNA TGTGCCAGCAGCCAAGCAGGGACAGGGATGAATCAGCCCCAGCATTTT. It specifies CASSQAGTGMNQPQHF.

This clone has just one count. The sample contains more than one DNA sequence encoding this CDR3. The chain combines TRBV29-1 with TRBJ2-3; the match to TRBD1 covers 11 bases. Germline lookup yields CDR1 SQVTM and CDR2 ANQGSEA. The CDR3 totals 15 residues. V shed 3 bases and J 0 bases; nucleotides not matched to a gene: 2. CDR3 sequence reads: CSVEGQGVSTDTQYF. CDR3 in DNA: TGCAGCGTTGAGGGACAGGGGGTTAGCACAGATACGCAGTATTTT.

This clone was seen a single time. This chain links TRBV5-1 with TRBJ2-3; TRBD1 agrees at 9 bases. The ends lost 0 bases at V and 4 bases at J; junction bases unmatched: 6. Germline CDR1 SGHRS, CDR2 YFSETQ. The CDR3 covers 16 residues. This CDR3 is CASSLATGGKPDTQYF. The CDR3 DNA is TGCGCCAGCAGCTTGGCGACAGGGGGAAAGCCAGATACGCAGTATTTT.